This TCR beta chain was captured in a study of response to subunit inactivated influenza vaccine. The CDR3 has 11 residues. Germline V gene data show CDR1 as GTSNPN and CDR2 as SVGIG (reference sequence). V gave up 2 bases and J gave up 4 bases, with 5 bases separating them. Only a few counts were recorded for this clonotype. The antigen is not known. General study results and limits: The authors suggested that few new T cells are recruited per seasonal influenza vaccination.

TCRdb passed the RT-PCR reads through MiXCR, listing each CDR3 protein once. This sample yields about 300,000 distinct CDR3 sequences, of which around 20% are seen a single time; approximately 10% belongs to the top ten. The receptor was isolated from a man aged 50 to 69 who received an inactivated influenza vaccine. V gene TRBV30 combines with J gene TRBJ1-2; D gene unclear. The source was PBMCs from blood, collected about 20 months after vaccination. CDR3 amino acids: CAWSPGYGYTF. DNA of the CDR3: TGTGCCTGGAGTCCCGGCTATGGCTACACCTTC.